This is a list of T cell receptor beta chains from one sample in a study of cytomegalovirus exposure and HLA in healthy donors. Assay used: immunoSEQ multiplex PCR; TCRdb lists only in-frame clones, some missing. The sample has 100,000 to 150,000 clones; roughly 76% are singletons. Sample: PBMCs. All receptors derive from a woman aged 45-59 years in good health and CMV-seronegative. The CDR3 runs from the conserved cysteine through the conserved F or W. Each record gives: D gene, clone size, V gene, J gene, CDR3 DNA, CDR3 protein. A D gene is named only where the DNA matches it firmly. Size tells how often a clone was seen (once, few, many) or the class of an expanded clone, and some rows leave it out.

d_call: NA
clone_size: NA
v_call: TRBV4-1
j_call: TRBJ2-5
cdr3_nt: TGCGCCAGCAGCCAAGAAACCGGGCGGGAGTACTTC
cdr3_aa: CASSQETGREYF

d_call: NA
clone_size: NA
v_call: TRBV23-1
j_call: TRBJ1-6
cdr3_nt: TGCGCCAGCAGTCAATCCTCCCCTCAACCCCCCCAAAGCCGGGATTCACCCCTCCACTTT
cdr3_aa: CASSQSSPQPPQSRDSPLHF

d_call: NA
clone_size: NA
v_call: TRBV5-1
j_call: TRBJ2-7
cdr3_nt: TGCGCCAGCAGCCGGAGCCACGAGCAGTACTTC
cdr3_aa: CASSRSHEQYF

d_call: TRBD2
clone_size: NA
v_call: TRBV29-1
j_call: TRBJ2-3
cdr3_nt: TGCAGCGTAATAGGCGGGAGGGGAGCAGATACGCAGTATTTT
cdr3_aa: CSVIGGRGADTQYF

d_call: TRBD2
clone_size: NA
v_call: TRBV19
j_call: TRBJ2-7
cdr3_nt: TGTGCCAGTAGTATGAGCCCTAGCGGGTTTGGCTACGAGCAGTACTTC
cdr3_aa: CASSMSPSGFGYEQYF

d_call: NA
clone_size: few
v_call: TRBV9
j_call: TRBJ1-1
cdr3_nt: TGTGCCAGCAGCCAGATGAACACTGAAGCTTTCTTT
cdr3_aa: CASSQMNTEAFF

d_call: NA
clone_size: NA
v_call: TRBV2
j_call: TRBJ2-1
cdr3_nt: TGTGCCAGCAGTGGACAAAAGGCCTACAATGAGCAGTTCTTC
cdr3_aa: CASSGQKAYNEQFF

d_call: TRBD1
clone_size: NA
v_call: TRBV27
j_call: TRBJ1-2
cdr3_nt: TGTGCCAGCAGTGGGGGACAGGGGCCCTATGGCTACACCTTC
cdr3_aa: CASSGGQGPYGYTF

d_call: TRBD2
clone_size: NA
v_call: TRBV11-2
j_call: TRBJ2-5
cdr3_nt: TGTGCCAGCAGCTCTCGACTAGCGGGAGAGACCCAGTACTTC
cdr3_aa: CASSSRLAGETQYF

d_call: NA
clone_size: NA
v_call: TRBV30
j_call: TRBJ2-1
cdr3_nt: TGTGCCTGGCAAAATATCGGTGAGCAGTTCTTC
cdr3_aa: CAWQNIGEQFF

d_call: NA
clone_size: NA
v_call: TRBV4-3
j_call: TRBJ1-4
cdr3_nt: TGCGCCAGCAGCCAAGGTCTTAGGGGCTTGAATGAAAAACTGTTTTTT
cdr3_aa: CASSQGLRGLNEKLFF

d_call: NA
clone_size: NA
v_call: TRBV14
j_call: TRBJ2-7
cdr3_nt: TGTGCCAGCAGCCAAGTTACAGAAAACGAGCAGTACTTC
cdr3_aa: CASSQVTENEQYF

d_call: NA
clone_size: few
v_call: TRBV7-9
j_call: TRBJ2-1
cdr3_nt: TGTTCCAGCAGCTTAGCGCGGGACAGCTACAATGAGCAGTTCTTC
cdr3_aa: CSSSLARDSYNEQFF

d_call: NA
clone_size: NA
v_call: TRBV7-3
j_call: TRBJ2-1
cdr3_nt: TGTGCCAGCAGCTTATCACTAGACAATGAGCAGTTCTTC
cdr3_aa: CASSLSLDNEQFF

d_call: TRBD2
clone_size: NA
v_call: TRBV5-1
j_call: TRBJ2-3
cdr3_nt: TGCGCCAGCAGCCCACGGGGAGGGACCACAGATACGCAGTATTTT
cdr3_aa: CASSPRGGTTDTQYF

d_call: NA
clone_size: few
v_call: TRBV11-2
j_call: TRBJ2-1
cdr3_nt: TGTGCCAGCAGCTTAGGGGGCAGCCCCAATGAGCAGTTCTTC
cdr3_aa: CASSLGGSPNEQFF

d_call: NA
clone_size: NA
v_call: TRBV1
j_call: TRBJ2-2
cdr3_nt: TGCACCAGCAGCCGTTGGACTAGCGGGAGGGCCGGGGAGCTGTTTTTT
cdr3_aa: CTSSRWTSGRAGELFF

d_call: TRBD1
clone_size: NA
v_call: TRBV5-6
j_call: TRBJ2-7
cdr3_nt: TGTGCCAGCCAATCGGCGGGGACAGGGGCCGAGCAGTACTTC
cdr3_aa: CASQSAGTGAEQYF

d_call: NA
clone_size: NA
v_call: TRBV10-3
j_call: TRBJ1-4
cdr3_nt: TGTGCCATCAGTGCGGGGCAGGGGAATGAAAAACTGTTTTTT
cdr3_aa: CAISAGQGNEKLFF

d_call: TRBD1
clone_size: few
v_call: TRBV28
j_call: TRBJ1-3
cdr3_nt: TGTGCCAGCAGTCCGACAGGGGTCGGAAACACCATATATTTT
cdr3_aa: CASSPTGVGNTIYF

d_call: TRBD1
clone_size: NA
v_call: TRBV19
j_call: TRBJ2-7
cdr3_nt: TGTGCCAGTAACCCCGGGACAGGGGTTGACGAGCAGTACTTC
cdr3_aa: CASNPGTGVDEQYF

d_call: NA
clone_size: NA
v_call: TRBV4-2
j_call: TRBJ1-4
cdr3_nt: TGTGCCAGCAGCCAAGGTTGGCAGGGTGGTGAAAAACTGTTTTTT
cdr3_aa: CASSQGWQGGEKLFF

d_call: TRBD2
clone_size: NA
v_call: TRBV6-4
j_call: TRBJ2-1
cdr3_nt: TGTGCCACCCTCGAGCGGGAGTTTGCGAATGAGCAGTTCTTC
cdr3_aa: CATLEREFANEQFF

d_call: NA
clone_size: NA
v_call: TRBV7-2
j_call: TRBJ2-2
cdr3_nt: TGTGCCAGCAGCTTAGTCGCGGGCACCGGGGAGCTGTTTTTT
cdr3_aa: CASSLVAGTGELFF

d_call: TRBD1
clone_size: NA
v_call: TRBV30
j_call: TRBJ1-4
cdr3_nt: TGTGCCTGGGACAGGGGGGAAGCAACTAATGAAAAACTGTTTTTT
cdr3_aa: CAWDRGEATNEKLFF

d_call: NA
clone_size: NA
v_call: TRBV28
j_call: TRBJ2-7
cdr3_nt: TGTGCCAGCAGTTTGGTAGGATTGAGGGACGAGCAGTACTTC
cdr3_aa: CASSLVGLRDEQYF

d_call: NA
clone_size: NA
v_call: TRBV6-5
j_call: TRBJ1-1
cdr3_nt: TGTGCCAGCAGTTACGGAGGGAACACTGAAGCTTTCTTT
cdr3_aa: CASSYGGNTEAFF

d_call: NA
clone_size: NA
v_call: TRBV30
j_call: TRBJ1-1
cdr3_nt: TGTGCCTGGAGTATAGGACAAAACACTGAAGCTTTCTTT
cdr3_aa: CAWSIGQNTEAFF

d_call: NA
clone_size: once
v_call: TRBV27
j_call: TRBJ2-3
cdr3_nt: TGTGCCAGCTCCGATAGCGCGTCGGCCACAGATACGCAGTATTTT
cdr3_aa: CASSDSASATDTQYF

d_call: NA
clone_size: NA
v_call: TRBV19
j_call: TRBJ2-1
cdr3_nt: TGTGCCAGTAGTATGGGAGGAGTCTACAATGAGCAGTTCTTC
cdr3_aa: CASSMGGVYNEQFF

d_call: TRBD1
clone_size: NA
v_call: TRBV4-2
j_call: TRBJ2-4
cdr3_nt: TGTGCCAGCAGCCAAGATTTAGGGACAGGGGAATATTTAGCCAAAAACATTCAGTACTTC
cdr3_aa: CASSQDLGTGEYLAKNIQYF

d_call: NA
clone_size: few
v_call: TRBV30
j_call: TRBJ2-1
cdr3_nt: TGTGCCTGGAGCTACAGTTTCAATGAGCAGTTCTTC
cdr3_aa: CAWSYSFNEQFF

d_call: TRBD1
clone_size: NA
v_call: TRBV6-1
j_call: TRBJ1-2
cdr3_nt: TGTGCCAGCAGTGCACCGGGACAGGGGGATCCTAACTATGGCTACACCTTC
cdr3_aa: CASSAPGQGDPNYGYTF

d_call: NA
clone_size: NA
v_call: TRBV5-6
j_call: TRBJ2-1
cdr3_nt: TGTGCCAGCAGCTCGTTAACTAGAAATGAGCAGTTCTTC
cdr3_aa: CASSSLTRNEQFF

d_call: TRBD2
clone_size: few
v_call: TRBV11-2
j_call: TRBJ2-3
cdr3_nt: TGTGCCAGCAGCTTATTGGGCGGGGGGAGCACAGATACGCAGTATTTT
cdr3_aa: CASSLLGGGSTDTQYF

d_call: NA
clone_size: NA
v_call: TRBV7-9
j_call: TRBJ2-5
cdr3_nt: TGTGCCAGCAGCTGGGAGGGGGTTCAAGAGACCCAGTACTTC
cdr3_aa: CASSWEGVQETQYF

d_call: NA
clone_size: few
v_call: TRBV11-3
j_call: TRBJ2-2
cdr3_nt: TGTGCCAGCACGTCAGCTACCGGGTCCGGGGAGCTGTTTTTT
cdr3_aa: CASTSATGSGELFF

d_call: TRBD1
clone_size: NA
v_call: TRBV7-9
j_call: TRBJ1-1
cdr3_nt: TGTGCCAGCAGCTTCCGGACAGGGACCACTGAAGCTTTCTTT
cdr3_aa: CASSFRTGTTEAFF

d_call: TRBD1
clone_size: NA
v_call: TRBV28
j_call: TRBJ2-7
cdr3_nt: TGTGCCAGCAATAGGGACAGAGACTACGAGCAGTACTTC
cdr3_aa: CASNRDRDYEQYF

d_call: NA
clone_size: NA
v_call: TRBV4-3
j_call: TRBJ2-7
cdr3_nt: TGCGCCAGCAGCCAAGAACAGGGTTCCTACGAGCAGTACTTC
cdr3_aa: CASSQEQGSYEQYF